The rows below give T cell receptor beta chains drawn from one sample of a study of blood T cells in healthy people across ages. TCRdb reanalysed the 5' RACE reads using MiXCR and keeps one entry per CDR3 protein. The sample contains 1.5 million to 2 million distinct CDR3 sequences, about 50% of which appear only once. The sequencing sample was made of blood. The origin of the receptors is a woman aged 40 to 50 in good health. CDR3s include the opening cysteine and the closing phenylalanine or tryptophan. Fields, in order: V gene, CDR3 length, D gene, J gene, clone size, CDR3 DNA, CDR3 protein. A D gene is named only where the DNA matches it firmly. Size is omitted from some rows. Given values are once, few, many or a class for expanded clones.

TRBV25-1	14	-	TRBJ2-3	-	TGTGCCAGCAGTGAGGTCGGGGAAAGAGATACGCAGTATTTT	CASSEVGERDTQYF
TRBV2	12	-	TRBJ2-7	-	TGTGCCAGCAGGAATACTCGCTACGAGCAGTACTTC	CASRNTRYEQYF
TRBV25-1	11	-	TRBJ2-3	-	TGTGCCAGCAGAATGACGGGTACGCAGTATTTT	CASRMTGTQYF
TRBV28	15	-	TRBJ1-1	-	TGTGCCAGCAGTTGGTTAGACAGGACGAACACTGAAGCTTTCTTT	CASSWLDRTNTEAFF
TRBV12-3/TRBV12-4	15	TRBD2	TRBJ2-5	-	TGTGCCAGCAGTTCTAGCGGGTGGGGCCAAGAGACCCAGTACTTC	CASSSSGWGQETQYF
TRBV27	16	-	TRBJ2-7	-	TGTGCCAGCAGTCCTTCTACGGGGGATAACTCCTACGAGCAGTACTTC	CASSPSTGDNSYEQYF
TRBV4-3	17	TRBD1	TRBJ2-1	few	TGCGCCAGCAGCCAAGATGGGGGACAGGGAACCTACAATGAGCAGTTCTTC	CASSQDGGQGTYNEQFF
TRBV15	11	-	TRBJ1-1	-	TGTGCCACCAGCAAAAACACTGAAGCTTTCTTT	CATSKNTEAFF
TRBV19	15	-	TRBJ2-1	few	TGTGCGTCTGGGAGGGGGCAGGTAAGGAGGAATGAGCAGTTCTTC	CASGRGQVRRNEQFF
TRBV13	16	-	TRBJ2-7	few	TGTGCCAGCAGCACACGAGGGACCGCAAGCTCCTACGAGCAGTACTTC	CASSTRGTASSYEQYF
TRBV20-1	11	-	TRBJ2-1	few	TGCAGTGCTAGAGGGGGGATTGAGCAGTTCTTC	CSARGGIEQFF
TRBV15	14	TRBD2	TRBJ2-1	-	TGTGCCACCAGCAAAGCGGGGGGATACAATGAGCAGTTCTTC	CATSKAGGYNEQFF
TRBV20-1	13	-	TRBJ1-2	-	TGCAGTGCTAGGGTTCGGGGCGCAGATGGCTACACCTTC	CSARVRGADGYTF
TRBV7-2	15	-	TRBJ2-7	once	TGTGCCAGCAGCTTACGCCACCATACCTACAATGAGCAGTACTTC	CASSLRHHTYNEQYF
TRBV4-3	13	TRBD1	TRBJ1-5	-	TGCGCCAGCAGCGCGAACAGGGGGCAGCCCCAGCATTTT	CASSANRGQPQHF
TRBV6-6	15	-	TRBJ2-3	-	TGTGCCAGCAGTTACTCCGGGGTATTGACAGATACGCAGTATTTT	CASSYSGVLTDTQYF
TRBV7-2	15	-	TRBJ2-3	-	TGTGCCAGCAGCTTAGGGATACTCCTCTCAGATACGCAGTATTTT	CASSLGILLSDTQYF
TRBV13	16	TRBD2	TRBJ2-3	-	TGTGCCAGCAGCTTAGGAGGACTAGCGGAAACAGATACGCAGTATTTT	CASSLGGLAETDTQYF
TRBV29-1	13	TRBD1	TRBJ1-2	-	TGCAGCGTCGGAACCAGGGGGCACTATGGCTACACCTTC	CSVGTRGHYGYTF
TRBV20-1	13	-	TRBJ2-7	few	TGCAGTGCTAGAGGCAGGGTCGACTACGAGCAGTACTTC	CSARGRVDYEQYF
TRBV10-3	14	-	TRBJ1-2	few	TGTGCCATCAGTGAGGGAGGGGCAAAGGCGGGCTACACCTTC	CAISEGGAKAGYTF
TRBV3-1	12	-	TRBJ2-5	few	TGTGCCAGCAGCCAAGAATTGGAGACCCAGTACTTC	CASSQELETQYF
TRBV4-1	16	TRBD2	TRBJ2-1	-	TGCGCCAGCAGCCAGGCCGGGACTACCCTTGGGAATGAGCAGTTCTTC	CASSQAGTTLGNEQFF